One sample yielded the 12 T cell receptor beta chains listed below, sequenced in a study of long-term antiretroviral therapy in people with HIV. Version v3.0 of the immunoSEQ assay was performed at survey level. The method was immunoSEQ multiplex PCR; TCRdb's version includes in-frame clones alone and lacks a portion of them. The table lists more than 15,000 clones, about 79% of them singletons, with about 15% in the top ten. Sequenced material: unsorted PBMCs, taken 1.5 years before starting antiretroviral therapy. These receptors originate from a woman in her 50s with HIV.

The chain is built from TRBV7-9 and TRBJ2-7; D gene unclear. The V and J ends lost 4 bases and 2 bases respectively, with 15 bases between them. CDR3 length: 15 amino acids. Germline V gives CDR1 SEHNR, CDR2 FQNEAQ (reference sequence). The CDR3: CASSSSPSITYEQYV. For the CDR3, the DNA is TGTGCCAGCAGCTCCAGCCCTTCTATCACCTACGAGCAGTACGTC.

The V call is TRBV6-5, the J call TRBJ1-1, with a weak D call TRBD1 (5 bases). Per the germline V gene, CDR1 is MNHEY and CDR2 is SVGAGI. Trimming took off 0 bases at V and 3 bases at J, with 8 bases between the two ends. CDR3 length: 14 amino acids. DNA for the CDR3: TGTGCCAGCAGTTACTCGTGGGGGGACACTGAAGCTTTCTTT. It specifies CASSYSWGDTEAFF.

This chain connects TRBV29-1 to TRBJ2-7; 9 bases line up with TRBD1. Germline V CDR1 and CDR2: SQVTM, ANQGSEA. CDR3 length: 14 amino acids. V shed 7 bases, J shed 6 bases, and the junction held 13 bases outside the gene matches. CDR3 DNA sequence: TGCAGCGGGGGAGGGACAGGGTTTAAAAGCGAGCAGTACTTC. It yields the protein CSGGGTGFKSEQYF.

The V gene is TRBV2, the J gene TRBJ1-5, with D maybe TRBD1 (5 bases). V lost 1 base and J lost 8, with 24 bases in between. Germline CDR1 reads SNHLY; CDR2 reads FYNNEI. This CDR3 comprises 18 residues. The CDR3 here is CASSEEFNGVGVGKPQHF. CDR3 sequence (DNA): TGTGCCAGCAGTGAAGAATTTAATGGCGTGGGGGTGGGCAAGCCCCAGCATTTT. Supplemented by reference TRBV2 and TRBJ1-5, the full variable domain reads EPEVTQTPSHQVTQMGQEVILRCVPISNHLYFYWYRQILGQKVEFLVSFYNNEISEKSEIFDDQFSVERPDGSNFTLKIRSTKLEDSAMYFCASSEEFNGVGVGKPQHFGDGTRLSIL.

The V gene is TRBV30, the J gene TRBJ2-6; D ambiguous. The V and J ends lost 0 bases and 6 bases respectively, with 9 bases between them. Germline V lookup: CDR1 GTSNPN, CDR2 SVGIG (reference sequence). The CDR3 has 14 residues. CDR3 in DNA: TGTGCCTGGAGTGTAAAGGGTAAGGCCAACGTCCTGACTTTC. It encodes CAWSVKGKANVLTF.

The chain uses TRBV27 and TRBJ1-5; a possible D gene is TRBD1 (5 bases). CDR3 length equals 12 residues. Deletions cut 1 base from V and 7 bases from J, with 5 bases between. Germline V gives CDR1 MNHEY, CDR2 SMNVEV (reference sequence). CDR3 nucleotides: TGTGCCAGCAGTTTATGGGGGCAGCCCCAGCATTTT. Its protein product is CASSLWGQPQHF.

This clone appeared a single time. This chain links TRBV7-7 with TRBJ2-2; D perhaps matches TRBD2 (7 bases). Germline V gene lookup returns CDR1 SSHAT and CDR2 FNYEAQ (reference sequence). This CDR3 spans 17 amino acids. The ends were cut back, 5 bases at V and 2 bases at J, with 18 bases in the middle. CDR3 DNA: TGTGCCAGCAGCAAAGGGGGGGGTTTCACCAACACCGGGGAGCTGTTTTTT. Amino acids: CASSKGGGFTNTGELFF.

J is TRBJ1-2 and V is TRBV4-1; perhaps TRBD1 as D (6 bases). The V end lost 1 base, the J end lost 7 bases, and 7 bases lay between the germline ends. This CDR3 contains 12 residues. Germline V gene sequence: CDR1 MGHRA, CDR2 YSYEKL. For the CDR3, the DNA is TGCGCCAGCAGCCAAGGGGGGGCTGGCTACACCTTC. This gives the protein CASSQGGAGYTF.

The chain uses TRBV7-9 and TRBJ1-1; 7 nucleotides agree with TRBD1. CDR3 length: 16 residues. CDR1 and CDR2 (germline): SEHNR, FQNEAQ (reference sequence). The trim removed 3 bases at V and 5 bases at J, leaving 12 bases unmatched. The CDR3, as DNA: TGTGCCAGCAGCTTCCTACGGGGCAGGGGGGATACTGAAGCTTTCTTT. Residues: CASSFLRGRGDTEAFF.

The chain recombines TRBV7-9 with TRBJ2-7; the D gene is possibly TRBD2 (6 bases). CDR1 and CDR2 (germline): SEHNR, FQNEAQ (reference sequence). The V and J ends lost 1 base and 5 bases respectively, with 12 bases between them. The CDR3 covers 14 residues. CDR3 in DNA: TGTGCCAGCAGCTTAGGCCGCGGGATGGACGAGCAGTACTTC. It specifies CASSLGRGMDEQYF.

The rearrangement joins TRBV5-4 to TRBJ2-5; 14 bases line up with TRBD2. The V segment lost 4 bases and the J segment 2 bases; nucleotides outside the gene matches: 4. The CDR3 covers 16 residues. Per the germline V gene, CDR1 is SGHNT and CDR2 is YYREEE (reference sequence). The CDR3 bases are TGTGCCAGCAGCCGACGACTAGCGGGGGGGCAAGAGACCCAGTACTTC. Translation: CASSRRLAGGQETQYF.

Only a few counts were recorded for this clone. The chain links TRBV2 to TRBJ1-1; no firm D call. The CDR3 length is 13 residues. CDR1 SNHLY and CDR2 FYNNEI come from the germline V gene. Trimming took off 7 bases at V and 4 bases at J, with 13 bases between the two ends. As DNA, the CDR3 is TGTGCCAGCATAAGCAACCCGGGCACTGAAGCTTTCTTT. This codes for CASISNPGTEAFF.